The rows below give T cell receptor beta chains drawn from one sample of a study of T cell repertoires in cytomegalovirus infection. What these receptors recognize is not known. TCRdb re-derived calls from the reads in MiXCR, one entry per CDR3 protein. This sample has approximately 110,000 distinct CDR3 sequences, with around 10% found just once. Sample: PBMCs, sequenced either directly or after in vitro stimulation (not recorded which). These TCRs come from a human donor in good health (CMV status not recorded). Some clones in this sample may be carry-over from other donors' samples. Each CDR3 is given with its conserved first and last residue. For some rows the clone size is stated as once, few or many, or as a class when expanded; others skip it.

CDR3aa,v_gene,abundance
CAIPVPGYHANTGELFF,TRBV7-9,few
CASTMGQPGYTF,TRBV7-4,-
CASSFAAGGETQYF,TRBV12-3/TRBV12-4,few
CASSTGGGVSYEQYF,TRBV28,many
CASSLAGQGAYGYTF,TRBV7-2,many
CASSLERKNIQYF,TRBV5-4,few
CASSPTSGIGGEFF,TRBV7-6,many
CASSRKQGSSEKLFF,TRBV2,few
CASSESVAGYGYTF,TRBV10-2,few
CASSIPGRGLPSEAFF,TRBV7-3,-
CASSPRGGQDDEQFF,TRBV11-2,-
CAIGRASKTDTQYF,TRBV6-2/TRBV6-3,many
CASSLVGGGETQYF,TRBV7-2,many
CASSFYRSPGLAGGPPSSYNEQFF,TRBV28,few
CSAIYRQGNEKLFF,TRBV20-1,-
CASSLPGTSGIFEQYF,TRBV12-3/TRBV12-4,few
CASRGAHQETQYF,TRBV12-3/TRBV12-4,-
CASSQEAGTTYEQYF,TRBV4-1,few
CASSHPAGGRNEQFF,TRBV4-1,few
CASSYPPPGDNEQFF,TRBV7-6,-
CASSDRYEQYF,TRBV28,few
CASSSRTSYGYTF,TRBV12-3/TRBV12-4,few